This entry features one T cell receptor (beta chain) sequence. A junction end diverges from the germline sequence, so it may reflect a read error. This record comes from a study of Graves' ophthalmopathy and Graves' hyperthyroidism. A diagnosis was made from clinical symptoms together with serum thyroxine, TRAb, thyroid ultrasound and orbital computed tomography. Fresh peripheral blood (around 9.7 ml) yielded the PBMCs. Amplification targeted the TCR beta CDR3 regions, with RNA transcripts as the source material. An opening RT-PCR round employed HTBI primers and preceded a second-round multiplex PCR. TCRdb called the multiplex PCR reads again in MiXCR, with one record for every CDR3 protein. The table has about 740,000 distinct CDR3 sequences, 40% seen once. This clonotype was obtained from an adult man with Graves' ophthalmopathy. Sequencing was performed on peripheral blood.

The CDR3 DNA reads as TGCGCCAGCAGCCAAGACTGGAGCTCTGGGGCCAACGTCCTGACTTTC. Protein sequence: CASSQDWSSGANVLTF. The chain has TRBV5-5 and TRBJ2-6; D is unclear. This CDR3 has 16 residues. Germline assignment: CDR1 SGHKS and CDR2 YYEKEE (reference sequence).